These 21 T cell receptor beta chains originate from one sample sequenced in a study of T cell changes during pregnancy in multiple sclerosis. TCRdb's copy holds only in-frame clones and misses some; the assay was immunoSEQ multiplex PCR. The sample lists 48,000 or so clones, about 93% occurring once. The source material was CD4+ T cells from peripheral blood mononuclear cells, sampled in the first trimester of pregnancy. The receptors were sampled from a female donor with multiple sclerosis, enrolled in a pregnancy study.

The gene calls are TRBV5-1 and TRBJ1-2, with D possibly TRBD1 on 5 matching bases. Trimming pared 1 base from V and 8 bases from J, leaving 9 bases between. CDR3 length equals 12 residues. CDR1 SGHRS and CDR2 YFSETQ come from the germline V gene. The CDR3 coding sequence is TGCGCCAGCAGCTTGACAGGTCAAGGCTACACCTTC. It encodes CASSLTGQGYTF.

This rearrangement joins TRBV4-1 to TRBJ2-2; D is possibly TRBD2 (5 bases). V lost 3 bases and J lost 6, with 14 bases in between. This CDR3 has 15 residues. Germline V CDR1 and CDR2: MGHRA, YSYEKL. The CDR3 spells CASSHRSDLAGELFF. CDR3 sequence (DNA): TGCGCCAGCAGCCACAGATCGGACTTGGCCGGGGAGCTGTTTTTT.

V is TRBV11-2 and J is TRBJ1-4, with D possibly matching TRBD1 (5 bases). The CDR3 consists of 18 residues. V lost 5 bases and J lost 0, with 19 bases in between. CDR1 SGHAT and CDR2 FQNNGV come from the germline V gene. CDR3 nucleotides: TGTGCCAGCAGCCCGGCCTCTTTGATAGGGGCAACTAATGAAAAACTGTTTTTT. This gives the protein CASSPASLIGATNEKLFF.

The rearrangement uses TRBV7-2 and TRBJ2-1; TRBD1 aligns across 11 bases. Germline V gene lookup returns CDR1 SGHTA and CDR2 FQGNSA. Losses at the gene ends were 4 bases for V and 15 bases for J; bases not matched to a gene: 8. This CDR3 has 13 amino acids. In DNA, the CDR3 is TGTGCCAGCAGCTCGGGGACAGGGGGTCTTTTGTTCTTC. Translation: CASSSGTGGLLFF.

This rearrangement joins TRBV10-3 to TRBJ2-7; D is perhaps TRBD1 (6 bases). The CDR3 sequence is 18 residues long. CDR1 is ENHRY and CDR2 is SYGVKD in the germline V gene. V was pared by 3 bases and J by 2 bases, with 23 bases between. The CDR3 reads CAISESQGTGKTPYEQYF. The DNA for the CDR3 is TGTGCCATCAGTGAAAGTCAGGGAACAGGGAAAACCCCCTACGAGCAGTACTTC.

The genes are TRBV4-2 and TRBJ1-5; D unclear. Trimming cost V 1 base and J 5 bases, with 12 bases left between them. CDR1 is LGHNA and CDR2 is YNFKEQ in the germline V gene. The CDR3 extends over 15 amino acids. The CDR3 is CASSQAPVADQPQHF. The DNA of the CDR3 is TGTGCCAGCAGCCAAGCCCCCGTGGCCGATCAGCCCCAGCATTTT.

The chain joins TRBV6-1 to TRBJ2-7; a possible D gene is TRBD1 (6 bases). V lost 5 bases to trimming and J lost 3 bases, with 11 bases between them. Germline CDR1 reads MNHNS; CDR2 reads SASEGT. This CDR3 comprises 13 residues. CDR3 in amino acids: CASSSQGYYEQYF. The CDR3, as DNA: TGTGCCAGCAGTTCACAGGGTTACTACGAGCAGTACTTC.

The CDR3 loop reads CSVEDRGRTDTQYF. The CDR3, as DNA: TGCAGCGTTGAAGACCGGGGGAGAACAGATACGCAGTATTTT. The rearrangement joins TRBV29-1 to TRBJ2-3, with D possibly matching TRBD2 (6 bases). V dropped 0 bases and J dropped 3 bases, with 10 bases sitting between them. Germline CDR1 is SQVTM and CDR2 is ANQGSEA. The length of the CDR3 is 14 residues.

V and J are TRBV9 and TRBJ1-3; perhaps TRBD1 as D (5 bases). The ends were cut back, 4 bases at V and 0 bases at J, with 20 bases in the middle. This CDR3 is built from 18 residues. Germline CDR1 reads SGDLS; CDR2 reads YYNGEE. CDR3 loop: CASSSRPSTVISGNTIYF. The CDR3 region has the DNA TGTGCCAGCAGCTCAAGACCTTCGACAGTCATCTCTGGAAACACCATATATTTT.

V usage is TRBV18 and J usage is TRBJ2-7; D ambiguous. The CDR3 runs to 14 residues. Germline loops: CDR1 KGHSH, CDR2 LQKENI. V was pared by 5 bases and J by 3 bases, with 14 bases between. The CDR3 here is CASSELPHGYEQYF. The CDR3 nucleotides read TGTGCCAGCTCAGAACTCCCCCATGGCTACGAGCAGTACTTC.

The chain combines TRBV23-1 with TRBJ1-1; 10 bases align to TRBD1. TRBV23-1 is treated as an ORF (open reading frame) with a function not yet certain. This CDR3 is built from 21 residues. The junction had 20 bases not matched to a gene; V was cut back by 4 bases and J by 0 bases. This CDR3 is CASSPYNLTGGAQVMNTEAFF. In nucleotides, the CDR3 is TGCGCCAGCAGTCCTTACAATTTGACAGGGGGCGCTCAAGTGATGAACACTGAAGCTTTCTTT.

The rearrangement joins TRBV11-2 to TRBJ2-5, with 9 bases aligning to TRBD1. V shed 4 bases, J shed 1 base, and the junction held 4 bases outside the gene matches. CDR3 size: 15 residues. From germline, CDR1 is SGHAT and CDR2 FQNNGV. The CDR3 bases are TGTGCCAGCAGCTCTCGGACAGGGGTCCAAGAGACCCAGTACTTC. Translating gives CASSSRTGVQETQYF.

The chain couples TRBV30 to TRBJ2-7; 9 bases agree with TRBD1. Trimming cost V 5 bases and J 1 base; bases outside gene matches: 6. There are 14 residues in the CDR3. From germline, CDR1 is GTSNPN and CDR2 SVGIG (reference sequence). This CDR3 is CAWDGTGHSYEQYF. The CDR3 nucleotides are TGTGCCTGGGATGGGACAGGGCATTCCTACGAGCAGTACTTC.

V gene TRBV7-2 combines with J gene TRBJ1-2, with D unclear. There are 14 residues in the CDR3. Germline CDR1 reads SGHTA; CDR2 reads FQGNSA. V shed 2 bases and J shed 4 bases, with 11 bases lying between them. CDR3 nucleotides: TGTGCCAGCAGCTTAACGGTTTCGAGCTATGGCTACACCTTC. Encoded protein: CASSLTVSSYGYTF.

The V and J genes are TRBV5-6 and TRBJ1-1; D is unresolved. V lost 0 bases and J 4 bases, leaving 13 bases between the germline ends. Germline CDR1 and CDR2: SGHDT and YYEEEE. The CDR3 is 15 residues long. The DNA for the CDR3 is TGTGCCAGCAGCTTGGGGGTCAATCGAGGCACTGAAGCTTTCTTT. Protein product: CASSLGVNRGTEAFF.

The chain joins TRBV7-9 to TRBJ2-3; 12 positions match TRBD1. The CDR3 is 14 residues long. Per germline, CDR1 SEHNR and CDR2 FQNEAQ (reference sequence). V lost 4 bases, J lost 7 bases, and 3 bases stayed unmatched. This CDR3 is CASSSGTGGYTQYF. Written as DNA, the CDR3 is TGTGCCAGCAGCTCAGGGACAGGGGGCTATACGCAGTATTTT.

CDR3 DNA sequence: TGTGCCAGTAGTCCCGGGACAGGGGGCACCTGGGACACTGAAGCTTTCTTT. Translation: CASSPGTGGTWDTEAFF. This chain uses TRBV19 with TRBJ1-1, with TRBD1 identical over 12 bases. This CDR3 is built from 17 residues. V was clipped by 5 bases and J by 3 bases; unmatched bases: 10. Germline assignment: CDR1 LNHDA and CDR2 SQIVND (reference sequence).

V gene TRBV6-1 combines with J gene TRBJ1-5, with D possibly TRBD1 on 5 matching bases. The V end lost 1 base, the J end lost 7 bases, and 8 bases lay between the germline ends. The CDR3 sequence is 13 residues long. Germline CDR1 and CDR2: MNHNS and SASEGT. Here the CDR3 reads CASSEGTGQPQHF. The CDR3 coding sequence is TGTGCCAGCAGTGAAGGAACAGGCCAGCCCCAGCATTTT.

This sequence joins TRBV6-5 and TRBJ1-5; D not resolved. V was shortened by 2 bases and J by 5 bases, with 7 bases between the two germline ends. Germline V gene sequence: CDR1 MNHEY, CDR2 SVGAGI. The length of the CDR3 is 13 residues. In DNA, the CDR3 is TGTGCCAGCAGTTACGGGCCCTATCAGCCCCAGCATTTT. Residues: CASSYGPYQPQHF.

This chain connects TRBV27 to TRBJ1-4; D possibly corresponds to TRBD1 (5 bases). Germline lookup yields CDR1 MNHEY and CDR2 SMNVEV (reference sequence). V was clipped by 4 bases and J by 10 bases, with 16 bases between them. The CDR3 loop spans 14 amino acids. The CDR3 is CASSSTGARGKLFF. CDR3 coding DNA: TGTGCCAGCAGTTCAACTGGGGCGCGTGGAAAACTGTTTTTT. The variable domain in full, with the rest retrieved from reference TRBV27 and TRBJ1-4, is EAQVTQNPRYLITVTGKKLTVTCSQNMNHEYMSWYRQDPGLGLRQIYYSMNVEVTDKGDVPEGYKVSRKEKRNFPLILESPSPNQTSLYFCASSSTGARGKLFFGSGTQLSVL.

This chain links TRBV12-5 with TRBJ1-1; D not resolved. Germline V gene sequence: CDR1 LGHNT, CDR2 FRNRAP. V lost 0 bases to trimming and J lost 1 base, with 9 bases between them. This CDR3 is built from 15 residues. Here the CDR3 reads CASGLVSSGNTEAFF. In nucleotides, the CDR3 is TGTGCTAGTGGTTTGGTATCTTCGGGGAACACTGAAGCTTTCTTT. The full variable domain, its missing parts supplied by reference TRBV12-5 and TRBJ1-1, is DARVTQTPRHKVTEMGQEVTMRCQPILGHNTVFWYRQTMMQGLELLAYFRNRAPLDDSGMPKDRFSAEMPDATLATLKIQPSEPRDSAVYFCASGLVSSGNTEAFFGQGTRLTVV.